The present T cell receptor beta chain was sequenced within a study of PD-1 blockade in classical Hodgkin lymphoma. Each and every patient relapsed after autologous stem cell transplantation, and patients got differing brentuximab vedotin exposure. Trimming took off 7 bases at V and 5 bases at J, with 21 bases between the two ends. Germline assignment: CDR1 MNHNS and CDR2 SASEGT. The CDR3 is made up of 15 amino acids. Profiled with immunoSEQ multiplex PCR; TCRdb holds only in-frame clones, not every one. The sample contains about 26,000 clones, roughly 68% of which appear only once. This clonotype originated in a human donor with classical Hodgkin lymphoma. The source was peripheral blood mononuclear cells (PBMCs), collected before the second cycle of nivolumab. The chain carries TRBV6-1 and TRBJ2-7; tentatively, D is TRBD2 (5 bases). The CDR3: CASKESGASTDEQYF. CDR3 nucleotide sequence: TGTGCCAGCAAAGAAAGCGGAGCTTCCACCGACGAGCAGTACTTC.